Below are 6 T cell receptor beta chains sequenced from a single sample in a study of T cell repertoires in cytomegalovirus infection. TCRdb fed the reads into MiXCR, producing one record per CDR3 protein. The sample shows 830,000 or so distinct CDR3 sequences, around a third of them seen only once. Antigens of these TCRs are unknown. The sample in question was cultured CD8+ T cells from PBMCs, obtained from culture after CMV antigen stimulation. The receptors shown here come from a human donor in good health (CMV status not recorded). Some clones in this sample may be carry-over from other donors' samples.

The chain joins TRBV4-3 to TRBJ2-2; possible D gene TRBD2, 5 bases. The CDR3 has 14 amino acids. From germline, CDR1 is LGHNA and CDR2 YSLEER. The V end was cut by 4 bases, the J end by 7 bases, with 13 bases between. CDR3 loop: CASSPTDEGGELFF. CDR3 coding DNA: TGCGCCAGCAGCCCGACCGACGAGGGCGGGGAGCTGTTTTTT.

This sequence joins TRBV6-1 and TRBJ2-7, with D perhaps TRBD1 (7 bases). Trimming pared 1 base from V and 4 bases from J, leaving 11 bases between. This CDR3 is 14 amino acids long. The germline V gene has CDR1 MNHNS and CDR2 SASEGT. As DNA, the CDR3 is TGTGCCAGCAGTGAAGGGGGGGACAGTTACGAGCAGTACGTC. Protein sequence: CASSEGGDSYEQYV.

Ten or more counts support this clonotype. The chain combines TRBV12-3 or TRBV12-4 with TRBJ2-2, with D perhaps matching TRBD2 (7 bases). The CDR3 consists of 14 residues. V was clipped by 5 bases and J by 4 bases, with 11 bases between them. The CDR3 spells CASSPGGLTGELFF. The DNA of the CDR3 is TGTGCCAGCAGTCCGGGGGGCCTCACCGGGGAGCTGTTTTTT.

As concerns this clonotype: The junction departs from the called germline gene at one end, perhaps through a read error. The chain links TRBV27 to TRBJ2-4; 8 bases are shared with TRBD2. CDR3 length: 15 residues. Germline lookup yields CDR1 MNHEY and CDR2 SMNVEV (reference sequence). The CDR3 DNA reads as TGTGCCAGCAGTTTGATGGGCGGGGGGATTGACATACAGTACTTC. Its protein is CASSLMGGGIDIQYF.

CDR3 DNA: TGTGCCAGCAGCTTGGGACGAGGAAGGCTCGCAGATACGCAGTATTTT. Translation: CASSLGRGRLADTQYF. V and J are TRBV5-4 and TRBJ2-3; D remains unclear. The CDR3 covers 16 residues. With 0 bases removed from V and 4 bases from J, the gap between germline ends came to 15 bases. The germline CDR1 and CDR2 sequences are SGHNT and YYREEE (reference sequence).

The chain joins TRBV12-3 or TRBV12-4 to TRBJ2-2, with TRBD2 as a possible D gene (6 bases). The CDR3 sequence is 15 residues long. The V end was cut by 5 bases, the J end by 4 bases, with 14 bases between. CDR3 DNA: TGTGCCAGCAGTCCCAGACTAGTGGTCACCGGGGAGCTGTTTTTT. Translated, it gives CASSPRLVVTGELFF.